This T cell receptor beta chain was identified in a study of Graves' ophthalmopathy and Graves' hyperthyroidism. As the template, RNA transcripts were used to amplify TCR beta CDR3 regions. HTBI primers served in a first-round RT-PCR, which a second-round multiplex PCR followed. Each CDR3 protein is one row after TCRdb ran MiXCR on the multiplex PCR reads. In the table there are around 1.1 million distinct CDR3 sequences, 35% to 40% of which are singletons. The sequenced material came from peripheral blood or thyroid tissue (not recorded which). The clonotype comes from an adult man with Graves' hyperthyroidism.

Here the CDR3 reads CASSVASSGNYEQYF. CDR3 in DNA: TGTGCCAGCAGCGTAGCTTCTAGCGGAAACTACGAGCAGTACTTC. The chain employs TRBV9 and TRBJ2-7, with 7 nucleotides matching TRBD2. This CDR3 has 15 residues. Germline V gene sequence: CDR1 SGDLS, CDR2 YYNGEE. Trimming at V came to 0 bases and at J to 3 bases, leaving 6 bases not matched to a gene.